This T cell receptor beta chain was profiled in a study of Ad26.COV2.S vaccination and SARS-CoV-2 variants (dated by TCRdb to about 2021). With respect to the entire study: Donors in the vaccine arm were drawn from COV1001, a multicentre, randomized, double-blind, placebo-controlled phase I-IIa trial testing Ad26.COV2.S in healthy adults. Trial participants were randomized into five groups of five: low-dose or high-dose Ad26.COV2.S given once or twice, or placebo on both occasions. Ad26.COV2.S was administered intramuscularly at a dose of 5x10^10 or 1x10^11 viral particles, either as one shot or as two shots given 56 days apart. The specificity and breadth of SARS-CoV-2-reactive T cell receptors after Ad26.COV2.S vaccination were assessed by TCRbeta repertoire sequencing. A total of approximately 30 samples were included in the TCR-sequenced set, comprising some 20 Ad26.COV2.S vaccine recipients, 5 placebo recipients and 8 SARS-CoV-2 convalescent individuals. Investigators did not know the trial group allocation while performing experiments and assessing outcomes.

For this clone: Its antigen is unknown. Nothing much larger sits one base from this clone, and base qualities are not available.

V is reduced by 6 bases and J by 2 bases, leaving a spacing of 9 bases between them. Via the germline V gene (reference sequence), CDR1 is LNHDA and CDR2 SQIVND. The CDR3 holds 13 amino acids from the cysteine to the phenylalanine. Here the CDR3 DNA is all that survives: 39 bases in frame from base 1. TCRbeta CDR3 regions were sequenced with the immunoSEQ Assay. After extraction, genomic DNA underwent amplification by bias-controlled multiplex PCR, followed by high-throughput sequencing. From the authors' description of their analysis: To quantify the absolute abundance of every unique TCRbeta CDR3 region, sequences were collapsed and filtered. T cell fraction was estimated by normalizing TCRbeta template counts to usable DNA, with usable DNA measured through amplification of reference genes found in all nucleated cells. Repertoire TCRs were annotated as SARS-CoV-2-specific by exact matching of V gene, CDR3 amino acid sequence and J gene to a known reactive TCR set. MIRA supplied the reference SARS-CoV-2 TCR set, which was filtered for enrichment in COVID-19-positive ImmuneCODE repertoires so that public or cross-reactive TCRs were removed. Based on the MIRA antigens, annotated TCRs were further analysed at the level of specific ORF or position within ORF. Breadth was defined as annotated unique rearrangements over total unique productive rearrangements; depth was the summed frequency of those rearrangements. TCR breadth was compared between groups using two-sided Wilcoxon rank-sum tests. The table was pulled from immuneACCESS by TCRdb, which kept in-frame rearrangements only. Such tables lose some clones; where checked, under half of the loss comes from unresolved V genes, and the rest has no known cause. That table furnishes V, J and clone size, whereas the DNA furnished D and trimming. Within this sample are 300,000 to 400,000 clones, with roughly 89% of them counted one time only. Clones ranked in the top ten supply approximately 5% of the sample.

Per the publication, the treatment or condition label means: some 20 received Ad26.COV2.S at low or high dose, single or two shots; a few received placebo; per-sample allocation not given. Repertoires of vaccine and placebo recipients were sequenced from samples collected on day 63 after the first injection. Between 29 July and 7 August 2020, Cohort 1b enrolled about 27 adults aged 18-55 years at one site in Boston, USA. Ad26.COV2.S was a replication-incompetent adenovirus type 26 vector that expressed a prefusion-stabilized SARS-CoV-2 spike protein derived from the original Wuhan strain. The paper as a whole reports these results and caveats: It was noted by the authors that total T cell responses may have been underestimated by the TCR breadth and depth analyses. Ad26.COV2.S recipients had higher spike-specific TCR breadth than placebo recipients (P = 0.0014). Vaccine and placebo recipients had similar non-spike TCR breadth, a finding consistent with the vaccine containing only spike. The study lacked the statistical power to compare responses across vaccine doses or regimens. Substantial breadth of spike-specific CD8+ and CD4+ T cell responses was reported after vaccination.

The sequence joins TRBV19 to TRBJ2-3; a confident D gene designation cannot be given. The material was peripheral blood, obtained in a trial of Ad26.COV2.S vaccine versus placebo. The sequence was collected from a person between 18 and 59 years old who received the Ad26.COV2.S COVID-19 vaccine or a placebo. DNA sequence: TGTGCCAGTAGGGGCAGACTCACAGATACGCAGTATTTT. Translated, it reads CASRGRLTDTQYF.